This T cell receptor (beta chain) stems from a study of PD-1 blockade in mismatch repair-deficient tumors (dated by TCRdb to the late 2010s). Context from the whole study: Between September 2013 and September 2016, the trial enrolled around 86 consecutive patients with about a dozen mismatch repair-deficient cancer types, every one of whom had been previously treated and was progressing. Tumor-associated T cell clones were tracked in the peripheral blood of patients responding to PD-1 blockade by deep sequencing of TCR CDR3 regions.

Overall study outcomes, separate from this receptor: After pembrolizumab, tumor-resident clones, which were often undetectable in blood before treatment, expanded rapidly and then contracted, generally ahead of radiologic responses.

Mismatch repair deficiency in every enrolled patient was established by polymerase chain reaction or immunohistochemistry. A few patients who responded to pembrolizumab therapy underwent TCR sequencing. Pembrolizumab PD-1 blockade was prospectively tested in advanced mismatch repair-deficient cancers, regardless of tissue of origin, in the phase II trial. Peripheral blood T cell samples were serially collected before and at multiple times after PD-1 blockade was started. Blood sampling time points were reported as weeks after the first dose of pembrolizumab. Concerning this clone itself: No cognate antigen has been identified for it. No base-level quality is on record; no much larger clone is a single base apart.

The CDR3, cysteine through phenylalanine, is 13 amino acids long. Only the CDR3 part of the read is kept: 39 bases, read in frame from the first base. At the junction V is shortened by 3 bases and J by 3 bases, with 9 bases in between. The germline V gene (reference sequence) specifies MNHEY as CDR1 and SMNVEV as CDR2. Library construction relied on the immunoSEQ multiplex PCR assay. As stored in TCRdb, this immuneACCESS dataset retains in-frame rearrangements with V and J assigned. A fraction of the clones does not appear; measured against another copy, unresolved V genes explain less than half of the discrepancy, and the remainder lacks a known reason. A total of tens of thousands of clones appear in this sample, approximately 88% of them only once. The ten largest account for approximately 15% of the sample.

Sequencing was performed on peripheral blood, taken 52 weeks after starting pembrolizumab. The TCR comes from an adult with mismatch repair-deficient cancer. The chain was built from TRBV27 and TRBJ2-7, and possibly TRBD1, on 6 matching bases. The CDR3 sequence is CASSLSDSYEQYF. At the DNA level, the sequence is TGTGCCAGCAGTTTGTCGGACAGCTACGAGCAGTACTTC.